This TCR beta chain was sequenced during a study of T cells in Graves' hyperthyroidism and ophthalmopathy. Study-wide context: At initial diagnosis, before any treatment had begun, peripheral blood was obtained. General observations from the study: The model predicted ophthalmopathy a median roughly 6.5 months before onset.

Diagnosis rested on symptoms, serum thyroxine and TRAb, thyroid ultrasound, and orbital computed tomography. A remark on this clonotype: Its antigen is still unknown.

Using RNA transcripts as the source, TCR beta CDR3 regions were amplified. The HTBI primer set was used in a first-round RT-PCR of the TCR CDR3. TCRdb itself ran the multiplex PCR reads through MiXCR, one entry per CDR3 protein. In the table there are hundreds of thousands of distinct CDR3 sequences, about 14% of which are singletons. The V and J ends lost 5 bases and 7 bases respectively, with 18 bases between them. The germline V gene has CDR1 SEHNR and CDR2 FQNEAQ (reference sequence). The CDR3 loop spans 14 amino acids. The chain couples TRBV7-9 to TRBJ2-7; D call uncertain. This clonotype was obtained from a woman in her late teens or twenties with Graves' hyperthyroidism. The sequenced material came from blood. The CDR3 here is CASSLGPPKREQYF. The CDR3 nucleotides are TGTGCCAGCAGCCTCGGACCCCCGAAGAGAGAGCAGTACTTC.